This TCR beta chain stems from a study of cytomegalovirus exposure and HLA in healthy donors. Study information: The use of the same platform for the roughly 110 validation repertoires and the roughly 630 first-cohort repertoires was reported by a later analysis.

TCRdb's copy holds only in-frame clones and misses some; the assay was immunoSEQ multiplex PCR. This table holds about 190,000 clones, 84% found once. A remark on this clone: Its antigen is still unknown.

Study-wide results and limits: It was 160 or so TCR beta chains that were listed as cytomegalovirus-associated. In vitro experiments confirmed that a few CMV-associated chains were specific for CMV antigens. It was reportedly the case that the classifier diagnosed cytomegalovirus status with high specificity and sensitivity.

Sequenced material: PBMCs. The receptor comes from a man aged 18 to 29 in good health and CMV-seropositive.

CDR3 sequence: CASSYSESNEQFF. In nucleotides, the CDR3 is TGTGCCAGCAGTTACTCAGAGAGCAATGAGCAGTTCTTC. The V gene is TRBV6-6, the J gene TRBJ2-1; D gene uncertain. The CDR3 totals 13 residues. Germline loops: CDR1 MNHNY, CDR2 SVGAGI (reference sequence). Trimming removed 0 bases at V and 6 bases at J, with 6 bases between.